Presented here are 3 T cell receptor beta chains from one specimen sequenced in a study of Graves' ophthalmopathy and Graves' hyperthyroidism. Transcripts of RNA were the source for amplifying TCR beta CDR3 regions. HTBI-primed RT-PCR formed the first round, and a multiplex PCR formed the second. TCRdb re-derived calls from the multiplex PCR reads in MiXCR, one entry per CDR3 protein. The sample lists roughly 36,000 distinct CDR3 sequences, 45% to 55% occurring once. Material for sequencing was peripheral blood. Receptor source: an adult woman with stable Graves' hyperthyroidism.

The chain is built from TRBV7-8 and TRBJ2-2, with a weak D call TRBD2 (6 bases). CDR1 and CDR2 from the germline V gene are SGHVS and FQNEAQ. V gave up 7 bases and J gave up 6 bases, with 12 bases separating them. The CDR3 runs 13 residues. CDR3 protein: CASKKGGAGELFF. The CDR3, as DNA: TGTGCCAGCAAGAAAGGAGGGGCCGGGGAGCTGTTTTTT.

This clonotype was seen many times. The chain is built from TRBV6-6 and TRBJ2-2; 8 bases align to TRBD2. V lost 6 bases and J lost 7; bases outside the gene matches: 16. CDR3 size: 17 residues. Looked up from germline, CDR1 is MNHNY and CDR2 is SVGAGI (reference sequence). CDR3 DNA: TGTGCCAGCAGCACCCGGACTAGCAAGGCCGGGGACGGGGAGCTGTTTTTT. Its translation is CASSTRTSKAGDGELFF.

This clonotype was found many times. CDR3 in amino acids: CASSQDFGTGGAGGYTF. CDR3 DNA: TGCGCCAGCAGCCAAGATTTCGGGACAGGGGGCGCGGGTGGCTACACCTTC. The V and J genes are TRBV4-1 and TRBJ1-2, with 12 bases lining up with TRBD1. Trimming took 0 bases from V and 7 from J; bases not matched to a gene: 9. Germline CDR1 reads MGHRA; CDR2 reads YSYEKL. CDR3 size: 17 residues.